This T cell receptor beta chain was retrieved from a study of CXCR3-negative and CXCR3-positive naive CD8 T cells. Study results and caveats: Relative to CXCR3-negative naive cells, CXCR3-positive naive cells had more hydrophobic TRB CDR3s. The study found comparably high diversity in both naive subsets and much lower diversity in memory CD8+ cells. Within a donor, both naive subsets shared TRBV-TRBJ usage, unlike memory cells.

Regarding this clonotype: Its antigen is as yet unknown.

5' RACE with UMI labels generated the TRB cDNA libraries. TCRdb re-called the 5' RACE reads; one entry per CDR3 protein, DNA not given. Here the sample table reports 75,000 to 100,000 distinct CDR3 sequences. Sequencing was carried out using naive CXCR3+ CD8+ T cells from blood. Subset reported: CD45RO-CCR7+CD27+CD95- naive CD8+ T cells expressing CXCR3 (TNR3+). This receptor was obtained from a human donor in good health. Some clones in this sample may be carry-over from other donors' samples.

CDR3 in amino acids: CASSDSLVSEQFF. The chain has TRBV6-4 and TRBJ2-1; the D call from TCRdb, TRBD2, cannot be confirmed without DNA. This CDR3 has 13 residues. The germline V gene has CDR1 MRHNA and CDR2 SNTAGT.